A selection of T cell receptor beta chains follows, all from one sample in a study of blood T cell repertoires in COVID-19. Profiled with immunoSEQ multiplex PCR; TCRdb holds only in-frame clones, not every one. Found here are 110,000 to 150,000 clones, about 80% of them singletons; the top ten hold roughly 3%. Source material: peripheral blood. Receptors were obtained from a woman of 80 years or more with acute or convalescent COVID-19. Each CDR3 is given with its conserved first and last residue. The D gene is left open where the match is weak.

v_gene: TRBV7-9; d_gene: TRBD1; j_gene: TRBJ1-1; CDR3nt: TGTGCCAGCAGCTCTCTAAGGACAGGGGGCACTGAAGCTTTCTTT; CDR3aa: CASSSLRTGGTEAFF
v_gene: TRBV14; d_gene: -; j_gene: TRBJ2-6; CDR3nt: TGTGCCAGCAGCCCCCTCAGGGGCGTAAGCTCTGGGGCCAACGTCCTGACTTTC; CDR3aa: CASSPLRGVSSGANVLTF
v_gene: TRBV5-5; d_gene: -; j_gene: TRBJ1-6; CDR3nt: TGTGCCAGCAGCTTGGTACACAGGGATAATTCACCCCTCCACTTT; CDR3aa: CASSLVHRDNSPLHF
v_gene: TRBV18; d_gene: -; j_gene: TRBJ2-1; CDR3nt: TGTGCCAGCTCACCACGGCAGGGAACCTACAATGAGCAGTTCTTC; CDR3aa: CASSPRQGTYNEQFF
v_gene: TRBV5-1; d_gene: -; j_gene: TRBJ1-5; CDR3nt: TGCGCCAGCAGCTTGGAAGGCGGGGCTAATCAGCCCCAGCATTTT; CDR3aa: CASSLEGGANQPQHF
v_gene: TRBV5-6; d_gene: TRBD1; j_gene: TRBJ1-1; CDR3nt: TGTGCCAGCAGCTTGGCCAGGGGGTTCATCACTGAAGCTTTCTTT; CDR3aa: CASSLARGFITEAFF
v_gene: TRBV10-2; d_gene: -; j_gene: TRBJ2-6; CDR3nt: TGCGCCAGCAGTGAGCCGTTTACAGGTCTCTTCACTGGGGCCAACGTCCTGACTTTC; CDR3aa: CASSEPFTGLFTGANVLTF
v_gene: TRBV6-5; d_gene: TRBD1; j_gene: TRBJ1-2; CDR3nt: TGTGCCAGCAGACCCGGGACAGGGGAAAGAAACACCTTC; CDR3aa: CASRPGTGERNTF
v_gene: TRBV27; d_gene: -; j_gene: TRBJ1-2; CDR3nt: TGTGCCAGCAGTTTATCAACAGGCCTTAACTATGGCTACACCTTC; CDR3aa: CASSLSTGLNYGYTF
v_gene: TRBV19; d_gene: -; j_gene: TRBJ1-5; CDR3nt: TGTGCCAGTAGGGAGACAGGTGACAATCAGCCCCAGCATTTT; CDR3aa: CASRETGDNQPQHF
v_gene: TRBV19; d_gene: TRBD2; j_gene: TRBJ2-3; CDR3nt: TGTGCCAGTAGTATATATCTGGGAGGGTTAGGGTCCACAGATACGCAGTATTTT; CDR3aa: CASSIYLGGLGSTDTQYF